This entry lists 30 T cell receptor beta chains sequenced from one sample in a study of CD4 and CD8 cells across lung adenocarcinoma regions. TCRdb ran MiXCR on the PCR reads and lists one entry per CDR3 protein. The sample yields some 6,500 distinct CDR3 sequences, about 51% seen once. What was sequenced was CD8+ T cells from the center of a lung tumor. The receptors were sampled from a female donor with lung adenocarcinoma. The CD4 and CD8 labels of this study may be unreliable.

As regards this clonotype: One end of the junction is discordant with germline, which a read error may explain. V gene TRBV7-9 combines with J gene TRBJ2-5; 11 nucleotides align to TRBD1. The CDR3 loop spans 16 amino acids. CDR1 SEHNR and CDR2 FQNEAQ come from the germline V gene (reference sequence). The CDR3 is CASTPAGGQGAATQLF. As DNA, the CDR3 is TGTGCCAGCACCCCGGCCGGTGGACAGGGGGCAGCGACCCAGCTCTTC. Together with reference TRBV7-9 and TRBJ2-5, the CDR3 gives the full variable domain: DTGVSQNPRHKITKRGQNVTFRCDPISEHNRLYWYRQTLGQGPEFLTYFQNEAQLEKSRLLSDRFSAERPKGSFSTLEIQRTEQGDSAMYLCASTPAGGQGAATQLFGPGTRLLVL.

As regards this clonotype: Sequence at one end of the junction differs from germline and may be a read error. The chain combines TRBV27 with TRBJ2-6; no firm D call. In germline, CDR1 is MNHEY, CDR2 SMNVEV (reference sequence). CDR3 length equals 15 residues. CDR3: CASSFYSPGSYVQTF. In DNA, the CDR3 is TGTGCCAGCAGTTTCTACAGCCCTGGGTCCTACGTCCAGACTTTC.

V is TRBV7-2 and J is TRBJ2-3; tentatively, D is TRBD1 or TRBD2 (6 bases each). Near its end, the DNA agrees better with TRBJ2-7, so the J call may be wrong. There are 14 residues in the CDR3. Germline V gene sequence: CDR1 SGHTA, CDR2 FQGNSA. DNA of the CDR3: TGTGCGGGGACCGGGGGCGGTAGCAAAGATACGCAGTACTTC. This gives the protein CAGTGGGSKDTQYF.

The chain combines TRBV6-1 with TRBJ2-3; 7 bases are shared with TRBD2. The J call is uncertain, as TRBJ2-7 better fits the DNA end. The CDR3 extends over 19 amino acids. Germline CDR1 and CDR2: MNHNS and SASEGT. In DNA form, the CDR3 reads TGTGCCAGCAGGTCCGCCCCGGGCGGCGGGAGAGAGGGCACAGATACGCAGTACTTC. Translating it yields CASRSAPGGGREGTDTQYF.

The CDR3 DNA reads as TGCAGTGCTAGGGGAGCCGGGACTAGCGGGAGCGGCTCGTGGCACGAGCAGTACTTC. Translating it yields CSARGAGTSGSGSWHEQYF. The chain has TRBV20-1 and TRBJ2-7, with 14 bases fitting TRBD2. This CDR3 contains 19 residues. After removal of 3 bases from V and 5 bases from J, the junction contained 18 bases not matched to a gene. Germline-derived CDR1 and CDR2 are DFQATT and SNEGSKA (reference sequence).

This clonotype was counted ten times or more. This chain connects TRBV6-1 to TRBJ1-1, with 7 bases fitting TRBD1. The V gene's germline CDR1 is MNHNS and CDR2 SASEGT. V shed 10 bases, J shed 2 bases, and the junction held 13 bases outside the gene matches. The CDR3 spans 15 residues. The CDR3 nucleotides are TGTGCCACCAGACAGGGCCCGAAGGTTAACACTGAAGCTTTCTTT. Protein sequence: CATRQGPKVNTEAFF.

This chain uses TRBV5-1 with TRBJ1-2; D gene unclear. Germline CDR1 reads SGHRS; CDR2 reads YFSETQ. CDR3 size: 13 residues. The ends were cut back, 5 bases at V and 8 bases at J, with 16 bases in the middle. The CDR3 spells CASRPAEAGGYTF. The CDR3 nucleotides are TGCGCCAGCAGGCCAGCCGAGGCAGGCGGCTACACCTTC. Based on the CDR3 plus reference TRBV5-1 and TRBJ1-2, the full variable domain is KAGVTQTPRYLIKTRGQQVTLSCSPISGHRSVSWYQQTPGQGLQFLFEYFSETQRNKGNFPGRFSGRQFSNSRSEMNVSTLELGDSALYLCASRPAEAGGYTFGSGTRLTVV.

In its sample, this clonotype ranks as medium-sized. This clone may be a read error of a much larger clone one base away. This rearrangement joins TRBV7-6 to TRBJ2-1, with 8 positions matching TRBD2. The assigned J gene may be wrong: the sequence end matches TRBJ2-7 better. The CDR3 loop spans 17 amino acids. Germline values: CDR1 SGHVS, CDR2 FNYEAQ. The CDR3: CASSLEAGAPPYNEQYF. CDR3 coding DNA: TGTGCCAGCAGCTTAGAAGCGGGGGCCCCTCCCTACAATGAGCAGTACTTC.

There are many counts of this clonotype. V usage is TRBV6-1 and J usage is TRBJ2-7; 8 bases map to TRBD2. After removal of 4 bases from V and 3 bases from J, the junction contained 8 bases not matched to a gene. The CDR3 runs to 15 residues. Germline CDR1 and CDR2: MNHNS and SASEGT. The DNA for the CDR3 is TGTGCCAGCAGTGCCCGGGCGGGGGGACACTACGAGCAGTACTTC. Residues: CASSARAGGHYEQYF.

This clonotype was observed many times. The CDR3 reads CASSLGQRPPYEQYF. DNA for the CDR3: TGTGCCAGCAGCTTAGGACAGCGGCCCCCCTACGAGCAGTACTTC. The chain joins TRBV5-4 to TRBJ2-7; D may be TRBD1 (6 bases). The germline gives CDR1 SGHNT, CDR2 YYREEE (reference sequence). Trimming left V 2 bases short and J 2 bases short, with 14 bases between. The CDR3 length is 15 residues.

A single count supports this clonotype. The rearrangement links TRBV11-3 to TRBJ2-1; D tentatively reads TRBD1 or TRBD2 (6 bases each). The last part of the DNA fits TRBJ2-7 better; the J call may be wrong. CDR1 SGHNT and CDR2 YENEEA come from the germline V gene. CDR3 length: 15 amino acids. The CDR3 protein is CASSQEGGCTDEQYF. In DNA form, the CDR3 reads TGTGCCAGCAGCCAGGAGGGGGGATGCACCGATGAGCAGTACTTC.

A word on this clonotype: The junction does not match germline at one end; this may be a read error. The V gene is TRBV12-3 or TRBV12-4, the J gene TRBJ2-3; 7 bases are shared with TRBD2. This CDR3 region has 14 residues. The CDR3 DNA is TGTGCGGGCAGTGGTGGGGGGGACGAAGATACGCAGTATTTC. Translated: CAGSGGGDEDTQYF.

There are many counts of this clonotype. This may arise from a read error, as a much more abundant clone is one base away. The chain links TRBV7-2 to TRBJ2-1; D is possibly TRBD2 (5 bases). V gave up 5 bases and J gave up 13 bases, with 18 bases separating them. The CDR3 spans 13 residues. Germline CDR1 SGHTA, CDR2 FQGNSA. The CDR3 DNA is TGTGCCAGCAGCCCAAACCGAGGGCAGACCCAGTTCTTC. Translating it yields CASSPNRGQTQFF. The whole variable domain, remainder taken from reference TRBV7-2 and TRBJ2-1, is GAGVSQSPSNKVTEKGKDVELRCDPISGHTALYWYRQSLGQGLEFLIYFQGNSAPDKSGLPSDRFSAERTGGSVSTLTIQRTQQEDSAVYLCASSPNRGQTQFFGPGTRLTVL.

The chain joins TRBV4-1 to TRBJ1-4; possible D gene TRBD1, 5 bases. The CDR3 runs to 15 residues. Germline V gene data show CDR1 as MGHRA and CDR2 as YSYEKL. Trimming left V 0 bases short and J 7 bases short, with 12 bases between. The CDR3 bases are TGCGCCAGCAGCCAAGACGAGGGGCGCTTTGAAAAACTGTTTTTT. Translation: CASSQDEGRFEKLFF.

For the CDR3, the DNA is TGTGCCAGCAGGGCGGGAAGCGGGGACTTTTACGAGCAGTACTTC. Translation: CASRAGSGDFYEQYF. The chain has TRBV5-4 and TRBJ2-7, with 7 bases identical to TRBD2. The ends lost 5 bases at V and 4 bases at J; junction bases unmatched: 12. This CDR3 is 15 amino acids long. Germline lookup yields CDR1 SGHNT and CDR2 YYREEE (reference sequence).

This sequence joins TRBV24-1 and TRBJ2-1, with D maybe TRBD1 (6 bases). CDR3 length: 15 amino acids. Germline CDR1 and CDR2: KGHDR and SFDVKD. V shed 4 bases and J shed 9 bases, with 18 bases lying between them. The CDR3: CATSDPQGSQTEQFF. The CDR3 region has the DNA TGTGCCACCAGTGACCCCCAGGGGTCTCAAACTGAGCAGTTCTTC.

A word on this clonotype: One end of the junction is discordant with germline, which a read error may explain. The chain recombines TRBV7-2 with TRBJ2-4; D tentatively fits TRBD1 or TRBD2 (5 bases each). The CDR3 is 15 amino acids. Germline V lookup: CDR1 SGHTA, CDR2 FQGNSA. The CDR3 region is CARSSGLATRDMQYF. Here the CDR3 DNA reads TGTGCCCGCAGCTCGGGGCTGGCCACCAGAGACATGCAGTACTTC.

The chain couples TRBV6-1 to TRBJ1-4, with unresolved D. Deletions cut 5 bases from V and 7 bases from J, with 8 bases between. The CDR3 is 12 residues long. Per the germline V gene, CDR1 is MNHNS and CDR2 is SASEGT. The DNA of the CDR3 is TGTGCCAGCAGTCCCAACAGTGAAAAACTGTTTTTT. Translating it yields CASSPNSEKLFF.

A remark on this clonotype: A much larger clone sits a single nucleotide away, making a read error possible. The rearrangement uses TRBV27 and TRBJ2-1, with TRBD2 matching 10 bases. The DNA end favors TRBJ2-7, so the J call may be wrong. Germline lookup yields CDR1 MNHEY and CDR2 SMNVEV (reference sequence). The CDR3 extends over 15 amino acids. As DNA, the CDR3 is TGTGCCAGCAGAATACTAGCGGGGACATACAATGAGCAGTACTTC. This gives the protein CASRILAGTYNEQYF.

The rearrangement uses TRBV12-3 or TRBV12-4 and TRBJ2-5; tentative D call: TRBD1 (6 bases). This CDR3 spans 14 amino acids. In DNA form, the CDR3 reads TGTGCGGGGAGTGGGGGCGGTGACCGAGAGACCCAGTACTTC. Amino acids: CAGSGGGDRETQYF.

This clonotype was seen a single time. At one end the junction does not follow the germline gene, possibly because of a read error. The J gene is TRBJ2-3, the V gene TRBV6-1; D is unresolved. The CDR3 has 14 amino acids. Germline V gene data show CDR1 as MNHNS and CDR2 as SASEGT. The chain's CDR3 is CAGSGFGSTETQYF. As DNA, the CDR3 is TGTGCGGGCAGTGGCTTTGGTAGCACAGAGACGCAGTATTTT.

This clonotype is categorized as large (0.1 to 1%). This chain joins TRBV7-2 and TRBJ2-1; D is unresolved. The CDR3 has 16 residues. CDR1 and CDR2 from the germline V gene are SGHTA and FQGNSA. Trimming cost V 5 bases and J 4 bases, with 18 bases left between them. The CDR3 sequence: CASSPQSNIAYNEQFF. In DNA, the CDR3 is TGTGCCAGCAGCCCTCAGAGTAACATCGCTTACAATGAGCAGTTCTTC.

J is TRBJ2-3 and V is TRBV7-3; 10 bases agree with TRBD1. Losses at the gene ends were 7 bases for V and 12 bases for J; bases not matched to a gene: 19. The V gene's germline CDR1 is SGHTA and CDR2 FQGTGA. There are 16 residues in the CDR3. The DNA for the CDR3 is TGTGCCAGCACGGTGACAGGGGGCCGCTTACTCGGTACCCAGTATTTT. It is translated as CASTVTGGRLLGTQYF.

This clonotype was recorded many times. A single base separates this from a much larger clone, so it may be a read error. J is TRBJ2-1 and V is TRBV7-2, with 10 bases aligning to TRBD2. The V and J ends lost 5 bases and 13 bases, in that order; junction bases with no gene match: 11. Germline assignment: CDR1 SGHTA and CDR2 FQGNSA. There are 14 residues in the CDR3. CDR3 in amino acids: CASSTGLAVNIQFF. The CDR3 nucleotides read TGTGCCAGCAGCACCGGACTAGCGGTAAACATTCAGTTCTTC.

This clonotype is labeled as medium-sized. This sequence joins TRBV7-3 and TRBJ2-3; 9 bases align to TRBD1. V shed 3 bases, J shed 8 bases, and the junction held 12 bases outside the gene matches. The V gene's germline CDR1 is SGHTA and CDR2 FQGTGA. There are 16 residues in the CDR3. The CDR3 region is CASSLTGGGLLGTQYF. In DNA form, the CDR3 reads TGTGCCAGCAGCTTGACAGGGGGAGGCTTACTCGGTACGCAGTATTTT.

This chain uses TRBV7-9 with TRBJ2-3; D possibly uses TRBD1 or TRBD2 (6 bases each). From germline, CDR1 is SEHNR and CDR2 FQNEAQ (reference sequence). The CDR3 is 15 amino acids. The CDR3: CGGGFGGGSPDTQYF. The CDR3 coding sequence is TGTGGTGGGGGGTTTGGGGGCGGTTCCCCAGATACGCAGTATTTT. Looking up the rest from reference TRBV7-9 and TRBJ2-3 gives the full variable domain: DTGVSQNPRHKITKRGQNVTFRCDPISEHNRLYWYRQTLGQGPEFLTYFQNEAQLEKSRLLSDRFSAERPKGSFSTLEIQRTEQGDSAMYLCGGGFGGGSPDTQYFGPGTRLTVL.

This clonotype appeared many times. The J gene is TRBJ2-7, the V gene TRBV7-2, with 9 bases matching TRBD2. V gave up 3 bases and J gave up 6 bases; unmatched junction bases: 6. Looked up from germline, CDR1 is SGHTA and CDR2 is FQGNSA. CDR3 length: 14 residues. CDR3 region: CASSLVSGRGEQYF. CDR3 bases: TGTGCCAGCAGCTTGGTTAGCGGGAGAGGCGAGCAGTACTTC. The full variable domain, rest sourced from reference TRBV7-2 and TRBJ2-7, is GAGVSQSPSNKVTEKGKDVELRCDPISGHTALYWYRQSLGQGLEFLIYFQGNSAPDKSGLPSDRFSAERTGGSVSTLTIQRTQQEDSAVYLCASSLVSGRGEQYFGPGTRLTVT.

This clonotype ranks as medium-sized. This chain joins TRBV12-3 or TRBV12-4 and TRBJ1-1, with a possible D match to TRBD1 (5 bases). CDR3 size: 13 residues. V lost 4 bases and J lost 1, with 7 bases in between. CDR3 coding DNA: TGTGCCAGCAGTTGGGGGGGGAACACTGAAGCTTTCTTT. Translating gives CASSWGGNTEAFF.

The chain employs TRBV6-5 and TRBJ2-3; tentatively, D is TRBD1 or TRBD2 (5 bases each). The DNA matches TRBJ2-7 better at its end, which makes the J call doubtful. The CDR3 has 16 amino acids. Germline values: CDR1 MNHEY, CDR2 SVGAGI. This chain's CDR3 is CASRDSGRRATDTQYF. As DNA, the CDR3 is TGTGCCAGCCGCGACTCGGGGCGGCGAGCCACAGACACGCAGTACTTC.

Here the CDR3 DNA reads TGTGCCAGCAGCTCGGACAGGGGGCAACTCATGAACACTGAAGCTTTCTTT. This encodes CASSSDRGQLMNTEAFF. The chain has TRBV7-6 and TRBJ1-1; 11 bases are a match to TRBD1. There are 17 residues in the CDR3. The germline V gene has CDR1 SGHVS and CDR2 FNYEAQ. The trim removed 4 bases at V and 0 bases at J, leaving 7 bases unmatched.